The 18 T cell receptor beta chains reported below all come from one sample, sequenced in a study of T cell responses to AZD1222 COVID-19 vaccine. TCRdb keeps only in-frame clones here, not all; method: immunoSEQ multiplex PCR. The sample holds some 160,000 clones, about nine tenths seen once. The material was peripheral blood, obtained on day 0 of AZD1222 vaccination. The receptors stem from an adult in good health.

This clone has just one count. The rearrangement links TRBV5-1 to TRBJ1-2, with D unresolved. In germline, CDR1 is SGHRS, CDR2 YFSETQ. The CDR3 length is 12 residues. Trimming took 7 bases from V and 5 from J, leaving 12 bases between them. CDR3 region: CASRGEGYGYTF. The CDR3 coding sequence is TGCGCCAGCCGAGGTGAGGGTTATGGCTACACCTTC.

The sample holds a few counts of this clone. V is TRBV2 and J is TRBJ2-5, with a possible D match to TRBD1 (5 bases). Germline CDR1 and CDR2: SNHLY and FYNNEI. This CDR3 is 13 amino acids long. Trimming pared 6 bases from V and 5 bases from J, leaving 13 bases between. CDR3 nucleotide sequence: TGTGCCAGCAGCAAGGACAATATGGAGACCCAGTACTTC. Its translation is CASSKDNMETQYF.

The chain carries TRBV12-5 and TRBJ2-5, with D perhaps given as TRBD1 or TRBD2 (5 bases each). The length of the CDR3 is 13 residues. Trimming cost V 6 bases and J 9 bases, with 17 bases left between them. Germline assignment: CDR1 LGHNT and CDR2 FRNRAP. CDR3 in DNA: TGTGCTAGTGGCCTAGGGACCCTACAGGCCCAGTACTTC. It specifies CASGLGTLQAQYF.

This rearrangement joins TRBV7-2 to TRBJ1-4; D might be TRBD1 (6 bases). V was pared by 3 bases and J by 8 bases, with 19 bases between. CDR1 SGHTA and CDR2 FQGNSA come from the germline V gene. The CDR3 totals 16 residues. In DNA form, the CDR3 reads TGTGCCAGCAGCTTGATTAACACAGGGAGGAGCGAAAAACTGTTTTTT. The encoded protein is CASSLINTGRSEKLFF. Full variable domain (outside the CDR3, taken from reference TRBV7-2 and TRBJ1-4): GAGVSQSPSNKVTEKGKDVELRCDPISGHTALYWYRQSLGQGLEFLIYFQGNSAPDKSGLPSDRFSAERTGGSVSTLTIQRTQQEDSAVYLCASSLINTGRSEKLFFGSGTQLSVL.

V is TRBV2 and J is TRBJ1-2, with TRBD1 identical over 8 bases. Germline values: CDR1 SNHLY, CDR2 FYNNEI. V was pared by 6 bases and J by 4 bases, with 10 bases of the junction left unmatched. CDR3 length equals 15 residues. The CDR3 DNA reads TGTGCCAGCAGGGGAGACCGACAGGGGACCTATGGCTACACCTTC. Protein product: CASRGDRQGTYGYTF.

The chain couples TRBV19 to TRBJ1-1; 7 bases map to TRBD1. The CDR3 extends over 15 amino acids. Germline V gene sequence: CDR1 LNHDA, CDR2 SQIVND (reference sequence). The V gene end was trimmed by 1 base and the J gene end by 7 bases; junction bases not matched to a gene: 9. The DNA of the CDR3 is TGTGCCAGTAGTATAGGCCAGGGACAGACCTTTGAAGCTTTCTTT. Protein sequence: CASSIGQGQTFEAFF.

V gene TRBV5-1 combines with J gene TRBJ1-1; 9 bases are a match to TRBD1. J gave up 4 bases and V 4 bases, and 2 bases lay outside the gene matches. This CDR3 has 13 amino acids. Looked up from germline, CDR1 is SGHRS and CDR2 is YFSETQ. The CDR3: CASSAGQGTEAFF. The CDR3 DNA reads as TGCGCCAGCAGCGCGGGACAGGGCACTGAAGCTTTCTTT. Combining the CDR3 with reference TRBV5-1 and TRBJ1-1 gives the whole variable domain KAGVTQTPRYLIKTRGQQVTLSCSPISGHRSVSWYQQTPGQGLQFLFEYFSETQRNKGNFPGRFSGRQFSNSRSEMNVSTLELGDSALYLCASSAGQGTEAFFGQGTRLTVV.

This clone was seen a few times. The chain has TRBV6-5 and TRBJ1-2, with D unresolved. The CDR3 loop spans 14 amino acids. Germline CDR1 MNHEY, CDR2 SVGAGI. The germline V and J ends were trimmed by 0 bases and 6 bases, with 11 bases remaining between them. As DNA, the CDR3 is TGTGCCAGCAGTTACTCGAGTGTTCGGGATGGCTACACCTTC. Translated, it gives CASSYSSVRDGYTF.

The CDR3 reads CAWRDPGLAVYEQYF. CDR3 sequence (DNA): TGTGCCTGGAGGGACCCGGGACTAGCGGTCTACGAGCAGTACTTC. The rearrangement uses TRBV30 and TRBJ2-7, with TRBD2 matching over 11 bases. After removal of 3 bases from V and 3 bases from J, the junction contained 7 bases not matched to a gene. The CDR3 runs 15 residues. Germline assignment: CDR1 GTSNPN and CDR2 SVGIG (reference sequence).

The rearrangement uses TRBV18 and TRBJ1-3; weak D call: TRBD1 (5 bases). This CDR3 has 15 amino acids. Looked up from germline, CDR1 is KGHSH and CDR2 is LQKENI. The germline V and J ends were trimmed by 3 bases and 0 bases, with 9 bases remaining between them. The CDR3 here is CASSPRDGSGNTIYF. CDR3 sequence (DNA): TGTGCCAGCTCACCGCGGGACGGCTCTGGAAACACCATATATTTT. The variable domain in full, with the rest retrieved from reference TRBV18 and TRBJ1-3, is NAGVMQNPRHLVRRRGQEARLRCSPMKGHSHVYWYRQLPEEGLKFMVYLQKENIIDESGMPKERFSAEFPKEGPSILRIQQVVRGDSAAYFCASSPRDGSGNTIYFGEGSWLTVV.

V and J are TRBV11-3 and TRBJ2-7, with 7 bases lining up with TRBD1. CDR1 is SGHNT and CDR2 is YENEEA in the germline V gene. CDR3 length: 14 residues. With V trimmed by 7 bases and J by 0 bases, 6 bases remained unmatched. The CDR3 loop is CASTRQGFSYEQYF. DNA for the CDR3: TGTGCCAGCACCAGACAGGGTTTCTCCTACGAGCAGTACTTC.

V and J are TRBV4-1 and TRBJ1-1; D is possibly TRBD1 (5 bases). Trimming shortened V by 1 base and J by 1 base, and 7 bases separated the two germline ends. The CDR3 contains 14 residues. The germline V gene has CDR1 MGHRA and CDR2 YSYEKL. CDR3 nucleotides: TGCGCCAGCAGCCAAGGACAGAGGAACACTGAAGCTTTCTTT. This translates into CASSQGQRNTEAFF.

CDR3 DNA sequence: TGTGCCAGCAGCCTAACCGGGGGGACTGAAGCTTTCTTT. It is translated as CASSLTGGTEAFF. This chain uses TRBV11-3 with TRBJ1-1, with D possibly TRBD1 on 5 matching bases. The germline CDR1 and CDR2 sequences are SGHNT and YENEEA. CDR3 length equals 13 residues. With 5 bases removed from V and 5 bases from J, the gap between germline ends came to 12 bases. The full variable domain, in which reference TRBV11-3 and TRBJ1-1 provide the parts outside the CDR3, is EAGVVQSPRYKIIEKKQPVAFWCNPISGHNTLYWYLQNLGQGPELLIRYENEEAVDDSQLPKDRFSAERLKGVDSTLKIQPAELGDSAVYLCASSLTGGTEAFFGQGTRLTVV.

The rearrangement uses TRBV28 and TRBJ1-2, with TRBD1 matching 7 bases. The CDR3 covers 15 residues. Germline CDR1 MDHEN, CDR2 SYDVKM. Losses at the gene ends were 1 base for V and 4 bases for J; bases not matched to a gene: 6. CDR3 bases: TGTGCCAGCAGTTTATACCCCAGGGGGGGCTATGGCTACACCTTC. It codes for CASSLYPRGGYGYTF.

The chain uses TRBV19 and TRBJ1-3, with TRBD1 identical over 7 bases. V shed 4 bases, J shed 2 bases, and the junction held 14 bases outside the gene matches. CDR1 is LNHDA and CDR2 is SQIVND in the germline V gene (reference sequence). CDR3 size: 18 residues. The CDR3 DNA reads TGTGCCAGTAGTAACGGAAAGACAGGGCCTCGGGCTGGAAACACCATATATTTT. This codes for CASSNGKTGPRAGNTIYF.

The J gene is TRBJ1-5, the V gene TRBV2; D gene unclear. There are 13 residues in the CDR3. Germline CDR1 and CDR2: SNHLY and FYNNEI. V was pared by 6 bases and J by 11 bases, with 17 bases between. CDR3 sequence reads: CASRGSFLGTQHF. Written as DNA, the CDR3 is TGTGCCAGCAGGGGTAGCTTTCTAGGAACCCAGCATTTT.

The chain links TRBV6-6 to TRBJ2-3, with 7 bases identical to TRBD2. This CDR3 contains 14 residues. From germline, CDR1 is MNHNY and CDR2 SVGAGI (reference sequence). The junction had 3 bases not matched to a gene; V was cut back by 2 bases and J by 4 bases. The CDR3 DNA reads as TGTGCCAGCAGTTACGGCGGGAGCGCAGATACGCAGTATTTT. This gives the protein CASSYGGSADTQYF.

This CDR3 is CASSPGLNTGELFF. DNA of the CDR3: TGTGCCAGCTCACCGGGTCTTAACACCGGGGAGCTGTTTTTT. The chain is built from TRBV18 and TRBJ2-2; D unresolved. CDR1 and CDR2 from the germline V gene are KGHSH and LQKENI. The CDR3 is 14 amino acids. V was clipped by 3 bases and J by 2 bases, with 7 bases between them.